Below are 31 T cell receptor beta chains sequenced from a single sample in a study of tumor-infiltrating lymphocytes in localized non-small cell lung cancer. Libraries were prepared by immunoSEQ multiplex PCR; TCRdb keeps only in-frame clonotypes and omits some of them. The data show 12,000 or so clones, 85% to 90% seen once. Input material: lung tumor tissue. The source of these receptors is a human donor with non-small cell lung cancer.

This clone was seen a few times. The V and J genes are TRBV7-2 and TRBJ2-1, with 9 bases that match TRBD2. This CDR3 comprises 15 residues. Trimming took 3 bases from V and 7 from J; bases not matched to a gene: 7. Germline V gives CDR1 SGHTA, CDR2 FQGNSA. The CDR3 DNA is TGTGCCAGCAGCTTCGGGCTAGCGGGGTCTAATGAGCAGTTCTTC. Protein: CASSFGLAGSNEQFF.

J is TRBJ2-1 and V is TRBV12-5; 8 bases align to TRBD2. Germline V CDR1 and CDR2: LGHNT, FRNRAP. This CDR3 spans 16 amino acids. The trim removed 5 bases at V and 6 bases at J, leaving 12 bases unmatched. The CDR3: CASGPPQRGTSNEQFF. CDR3 in DNA: TGTGCTAGTGGTCCCCCACAGCGGGGGACCTCCAATGAGCAGTTCTTC.

This clone has just a few counts. This chain uses TRBV19 with TRBJ2-7; the match to TRBD1 covers 7 bases. Germline V CDR1 and CDR2: LNHDA, SQIVND (reference sequence). J was trimmed by 3 bases and V by 5 bases; bases with no gene match: 4. The CDR3 loop spans 13 amino acids. CDR3 amino acids: CASSVNRGYEQYF. The CDR3 region has the DNA TGTGCCAGTAGTGTCAACAGGGGCTACGAGCAGTACTTC.

This clone has a single count. J is TRBJ2-1 and V is TRBV28; no clear D gene. CDR1 is MDHEN and CDR2 is SYDVKM in the germline V gene. Deletions cut 6 bases from V and 6 bases from J, with 18 bases between. The CDR3 totals 15 residues. CDR3 nucleotides: TGTGCCAGCAGCCCCGGATTCGGAGCAGGCAATGAGCAGTTCTTC. Protein sequence: CASSPGFGAGNEQFF.

The chain uses TRBV28 and TRBJ2-7; possibly TRBD1 for D (6 bases). Trimming took 9 bases from V and 6 from J, leaving 15 bases between them. The CDR3 extends over 12 amino acids. The germline CDR1 and CDR2 sequences are MDHEN and SYDVKM. The CDR3 reads CASYTGKGEQYF. CDR3 in DNA: TGTGCCAGTTATACAGGGAAGGGCGAGCAGTACTTC. Full variable domain (remainder filled in from reference TRBV28 and TRBJ2-7): DVKVTQSSRYLVKRTGEKVFLECVQDMDHENMFWYRQDPGLGLRLIYFSYDVKMKEKGDIPEGYSVSREKKERFSLILESASTNQTSMYLCASYTGKGEQYFGPGTRLTVT.

The V call is TRBV6-1, the J call TRBJ2-1; D is ambiguous. V shed 3 bases and J shed 6 bases, with 0 bases lying between them. Per the germline V gene, CDR1 is MNHNS and CDR2 is SASEGT. The CDR3 length is 10 residues. The CDR3, as DNA: TGTGCCAGCAGTGACAATGAGCAGTTCTTC. It is translated as CASSDNEQFF.

The CDR3 protein is CASNTARTSTDTQYF. Written as DNA, the CDR3 is TGTGCCAGCAACACAGCCCGGACTAGCACAGATACGCAGTATTTT. The V gene is TRBV13, the J gene TRBJ2-3; tentative D call: TRBD2 (5 bases). Per germline, CDR1 PRHDT and CDR2 FYEKMQ (reference sequence). The CDR3 spans 15 residues. The V gene lost 7 bases and the J gene lost 0 bases, with 14 bases spanning the gap.

J is TRBJ1-3 and V is TRBV9, with TRBD1 as a possible D gene (6 bases). Germline CDR1 reads SGDLS; CDR2 reads YYNGEE. This CDR3 region has 15 residues. Trimming pared 2 bases from V and 0 bases from J, leaving 9 bases between. Written as DNA, the CDR3 is TGTGCCAGCAGCGTCGGACAGATCTCTGGAAACACCATATATTTT. Translation gives CASSVGQISGNTIYF.

The chain uses TRBV30 and TRBJ2-6, with 9 bases matching TRBD1. This CDR3 contains 14 residues. Losses at the gene ends were 6 bases for V and 13 bases for J; bases not matched to a gene: 13. Germline V lookup: CDR1 GTSNPN, CDR2 SVGIG (reference sequence). CDR3 in DNA: TGTGCCTGTCCCGAGGGGACAGGGTGGGGTGTCCTGACTTTC. It specifies CACPEGTGWGVLTF.

In this sample, this clone turned up a few times. The chain uses TRBV6-4 and TRBJ2-1; a possible D gene is TRBD2 (5 bases). The CDR3 totals 15 residues. Trimming shortened V by 3 bases and J by 0 bases, and 9 bases separated the two germline ends. Per the germline V gene, CDR1 is MRHNA and CDR2 is SNTAGT. The DNA for the CDR3 is TGTGCCAGCAGTGAAGAGGGTCACTCCTACAATGAGCAGTTCTTC. Protein: CASSEEGHSYNEQFF.

The rearrangement joins TRBV6-1 to TRBJ2-3; TRBD2 matches 15 bases. The CDR3 totals 16 residues. Per germline, CDR1 MNHNS and CDR2 SASEGT. The V segment lost 4 bases and the J segment 5 bases; nucleotides outside the gene matches: 4. CDR3 loop: CASSARTSGRGDTQYF. In DNA, the CDR3 is TGTGCCAGCAGTGCCCGGACTAGCGGGAGGGGAGATACGCAGTATTTT.

The chain carries TRBV28 and TRBJ2-1, with D unclear. CDR3 length equals 14 residues. Trimming shortened V by 6 bases and J by 3 bases, and 12 bases separated the two germline ends. In germline, CDR1 is MDHEN, CDR2 SYDVKM. CDR3 in amino acids: CASSAEHLYNEQFF. The CDR3 DNA is TGTGCCAGCAGCGCGGAACATCTCTACAATGAGCAGTTCTTC.

V gene TRBV5-1 combines with J gene TRBJ2-7, with D hard to call. Germline assignment: CDR1 SGHRS and CDR2 YFSETQ. V gave up 0 bases and J gave up 0 bases, with 4 bases separating them. The CDR3 is 13 amino acids. CDR3 nucleotides: TGCGCCAGCAGCTTGGAATTCTCCTACGAGCAGTACTTC. Translation: CASSLEFSYEQYF. The whole variable domain, filled in from reference TRBV5-1 and TRBJ2-7, reads KAGVTQTPRYLIKTRGQQVTLSCSPISGHRSVSWYQQTPGQGLQFLFEYFSETQRNKGNFPGRFSGRQFSNSRSEMNVSTLELGDSALYLCASSLEFSYEQYFGPGTRLTVT.

The chain combines TRBV2 with TRBJ2-5; D gene unclear. Germline CDR1 reads SNHLY; CDR2 reads FYNNEI. V lost 4 bases and J lost 1, with 1 base in between. The CDR3 has 11 residues. CDR3 in DNA: TGTGCCAGCAGTGCCCAAGAGACCCAGTACTTC. Protein product: CASSAQETQYF.

The rearrangement uses TRBV5-1 and TRBJ2-2; D is unresolved. V gave up 4 bases and J gave up 8 bases, with 15 bases separating them. CDR1 and CDR2 (germline): SGHRS, YFSETQ. The CDR3 runs to 14 residues. This chain's CDR3 is CASSPRTVTGELFF. CDR3 in DNA: TGCGCCAGCAGCCCTCGGACCGTAACAGGGGAGCTGTTTTTT. Variable domain in full (rest from reference TRBV5-1 and TRBJ2-2): KAGVTQTPRYLIKTRGQQVTLSCSPISGHRSVSWYQQTPGQGLQFLFEYFSETQRNKGNFPGRFSGRQFSNSRSEMNVSTLELGDSALYLCASSPRTVTGELFFGEGSRLTVL.

This rearrangement joins TRBV7-2 to TRBJ2-7; no definite D call. Per the germline V gene, CDR1 is SGHTA and CDR2 is FQGNSA. The CDR3 length is 15 residues. Between the trimmed V and J ends, which lost 1 base and 0 bases, there was a span of 10 bases. The chain's CDR3 is CASSLGRHSSYEQYF. The CDR3 bases are TGTGCCAGCAGCTTAGGCAGACATTCCTCCTACGAGCAGTACTTC. The complete variable domain, with remaining parts taken from reference TRBV7-2 and TRBJ2-7, reads GAGVSQSPSNKVTEKGKDVELRCDPISGHTALYWYRQSLGQGLEFLIYFQGNSAPDKSGLPSDRFSAERTGGSVSTLTIQRTQQEDSAVYLCASSLGRHSSYEQYFGPGTRLTVT.

The chain recombines TRBV6-1 with TRBJ1-2; D uncertain. CDR3 length: 11 amino acids. With 10 bases removed from V and 9 bases from J, the gap between germline ends came to 15 bases. Germline assignment: CDR1 MNHNS and CDR2 SASEGT. This chain's CDR3 is CATQTLPSYTF. CDR3 bases: TGTGCCACCCAGACCCTCCCAAGCTACACCTTC.

The genes are TRBV18 and TRBJ1-1, with 10 bases identical to TRBD1. The trim removed 4 bases at V and 5 bases at J, leaving 1 base unmatched. The germline V gene has CDR1 KGHSH and CDR2 LQKENI. The CDR3 sequence is 13 residues long. The CDR3 nucleotides read TGTGCCAGCTCACAGGACAGGGGGACTGAAGCTTTCTTT. It codes for CASSQDRGTEAFF.

CDR3 nucleotides: TGTGCCAGCAGCTTAGTGGGTGCTATTACGCAGTATTTT. The encoded protein is CASSLVGAITQYF. This chain uses TRBV7-8 with TRBJ2-3; D unclear. The germline V gene encodes CDR1 SGHVS and CDR2 FQNEAQ. V lost 1 base and J 8 bases, leaving 10 bases between the germline ends. This CDR3 region has 13 residues.

V is TRBV19 and J is TRBJ1-2, with D unclear. The CDR3 totals 13 residues. V was clipped by 3 bases and J by 4 bases, with 9 bases between them. Germline loops: CDR1 LNHDA, CDR2 SQIVND (reference sequence). CDR3 in DNA: TGTGCCAGTAGTATCCGTAACGCCTATGGCTACACCTTC. Encoded protein: CASSIRNAYGYTF.

The chain joins TRBV10-3 to TRBJ2-1; tentative D call: TRBD2 (5 bases). The V and J ends lost 3 bases and 5 bases respectively, with 8 bases between them. CDR1 is ENHRY, CDR2 SYGVKD, per germline. The CDR3 has 13 amino acids. Here the CDR3 reads CAISDWENNEQFF. The CDR3 nucleotides are TGTGCCATCAGTGATTGGGAGAACAATGAGCAGTTCTTC.

The chain joins TRBV5-1 to TRBJ2-7, with a weak D call TRBD2 (6 bases). Germline CDR1 SGHRS, CDR2 YFSETQ. CDR3 length equals 16 residues. V dropped 4 bases and J dropped 1 base, with 18 bases sitting between them. The CDR3, as DNA: TGCGCCAGCAGCCAAGGGGAGGAGCGGAGGTCCTACGAGCAGTACTTC. This gives the protein CASSQGEERRSYEQYF. The full variable domain, completed using reference TRBV5-1 and TRBJ2-7, is KAGVTQTPRYLIKTRGQQVTLSCSPISGHRSVSWYQQTPGQGLQFLFEYFSETQRNKGNFPGRFSGRQFSNSRSEMNVSTLELGDSALYLCASSQGEERRSYEQYFGPGTRLTVT.

The rearrangement uses TRBV10-3 and TRBJ2-3, with 8 bases fitting TRBD2. CDR1 and CDR2 from the germline V gene are ENHRY and SYGVKD. J lost 5 bases, V lost 5 bases, and 0 bases had no gene match. This CDR3 has 12 amino acids. CDR3 nucleotides: TGTGCCATCAGTCTAGCGGGAGATACGCAGTATTTT. Translation gives CAISLAGDTQYF.

V usage is TRBV6-5 and J usage is TRBJ2-1, with no clear D. The CDR3 runs 15 residues. From germline, CDR1 is MNHEY and CDR2 SVGAGI. Trimming removed 4 bases from V and 7 bases from J, with 17 bases in between. The CDR3 sequence: CASSSTSSGRNEQFF. The CDR3 region has the DNA TGTGCCAGCAGTTCCACGTCTTCAGGAAGGAATGAGCAGTTCTTC.

The chain couples TRBV6-5 to TRBJ1-1; TRBD1 matches 10 bases. The ends lost 6 bases at V and 3 bases at J; junction bases unmatched: 7. This CDR3 comprises 15 residues. From germline, CDR1 is MNHEY and CDR2 SVGAGI. CDR3 in DNA: TGTGCCAGCAGCCTCCCGGGACAGGGGCACACTGAAGCTTTCTTT. This codes for CASSLPGQGHTEAFF.

The chain uses TRBV5-6 and TRBJ1-3; D remains unclear. CDR1 is SGHDT and CDR2 is YYEEEE in the germline V gene. This CDR3 spans 14 amino acids. V shed 4 bases and J shed 4 bases, with 12 bases lying between them. The CDR3 is CASSPRTSGNTIYF. CDR3 nucleotides: TGTGCCAGCAGCCCCAGGACGTCAGGAAACACCATATATTTT.

This chain uses TRBV25-1 with TRBJ1-6, with D possibly TRBD1 on 6 matching bases. CDR3 length equals 17 residues. Germline CDR1 is MGHDK and CDR2 is SYGVNS. Trimming shortened V by 1 base and J by 0 bases, and 10 bases separated the two germline ends. CDR3 in DNA: TGTGCCAGCAGTGAATGGGGGGCAGGCTCCTATAATTCACCCCTCCACTTT. It yields the protein CASSEWGAGSYNSPLHF. The full variable domain, in which reference TRBV25-1 and TRBJ1-6 provide the parts outside the CDR3, is EADIYQTPRYLVIGTGKKITLECSQTMGHDKMYWYQQDPGMELHLIHYSYGVNSTEKGDLSSESTVSRIRTEHFPLTLESARPSHTSQYLCASSEWGAGSYNSPLHFGNGTRLTVT.

In DNA, the CDR3 is TGTGCCTGGAGTCTACAGGGGAAGAATGGCTACACCTTC. It specifies CAWSLQGKNGYTF. This chain connects TRBV30 to TRBJ1-2; 7 bases are a match to TRBD1. The V gene's germline CDR1 is GTSNPN and CDR2 SVGIG (reference sequence). This CDR3 region has 13 residues. J gave up 6 bases and V 2 bases, and 6 bases lay outside the gene matches.

This clone was observed a few times. This rearrangement joins TRBV28 to TRBJ1-2; tentatively, D is TRBD1 (5 bases). The germline V and J ends were trimmed by 4 bases and 0 bases, with 12 bases remaining between them. Germline CDR1 is MDHEN and CDR2 is SYDVKM. This CDR3 comprises 15 residues. CDR3 in amino acids: CASSSVGTSNYGYTF. The CDR3 coding sequence is TGTGCCAGCAGTTCCGTCGGGACTTCTAACTATGGCTACACCTTC.

V and J are TRBV29-1 and TRBJ2-7; possibly TRBD2 for D (5 bases). The CDR3 loop spans 12 amino acids. The germline gives CDR1 SQVTM, CDR2 ANQGSEA. Trimming removed 5 bases from V and 7 bases from J, with 15 bases in between. DNA of the CDR3: TGCAGCGTTCGCAGAGACTACGAAGAGCAGTACTTC. This encodes CSVRRDYEEQYF.

The rearrangement joins TRBV5-1 to TRBJ1-1; no clear D gene. The CDR3 is 14 residues long. Germline V CDR1 and CDR2: SGHRS, YFSETQ. With 4 bases removed from V and 1 base from J, the gap between germline ends came to 11 bases. The CDR3 sequence is CASSPLKANTEAFF. The DNA for the CDR3 is TGCGCCAGCAGCCCCCTTAAGGCGAACACTGAAGCTTTCTTT.